A single sample gave rise to the 13 T cell receptor beta chains below, sequenced in a study of beta chain features in type 1 diabetes. Reverse transcribing all isolated RNA meant expressed TCRB transcripts were sequenced. Repertoires were generated with immunoSEQ multiplex PCR, while TCRdb's copy carries only in-frame clones and drops some. The sample includes 250,000 to 300,000 clones, over 11% of them seen just once. Study-level results: Across all four CD4+ subsets, people with type 1 diabetes showed modestly shorter TCRB CDR3s.

Antigens of these TCRs are unknown. Input material: naive CD4+ T cells from blood. These receptors originate from a man between 25 and 39 years old with type 1 diabetes.

In its sample, this clone was seen a few times. This chain links TRBV28 with TRBJ2-7, with D tentatively TRBD1 (6 bases). V was cut by 4 bases and J by 5 bases, with 15 bases left in between. The CDR3 loop spans 14 amino acids. Germline CDR1 is MDHEN and CDR2 is SYDVKM. DNA of the CDR3: TGTGCCAGCAGTTCCTTACCACAGGGCCACGAGCAGTACTTC. Translated, it gives CASSSLPQGHEQYF.

The V call is TRBV19, the J call TRBJ2-1; D uncertain. The CDR3 length is 11 residues. Germline assignment: CDR1 LNHDA and CDR2 SQIVND (reference sequence). Trimming left V 5 bases short and J 4 bases short, with 3 bases between. The CDR3 DNA is TGTGCCAGTAGTGAGTACAATGAGCAGTTCTTC. Its translation: CASSEYNEQFF.

J is TRBJ2-7 and V is TRBV14, with D maybe TRBD2 (7 bases). Deletions cut 4 bases from V and 7 bases from J, with 17 bases between. The V gene's germline CDR1 is SGHDN and CDR2 FVKESK. The CDR3 has 14 amino acids. The CDR3 here is CASSRLRGAREQYF. Here the CDR3 DNA reads TGTGCCAGCAGCCGCCTACGGGGGGCGAGAGAGCAGTACTTC.

This clone was found a few times. In DNA, the CDR3 is TGTGCCAGCAGCATCCGGGAGACCTACAATGAGCAGTTCTTC. Its translation: CASSIRETYNEQFF. The rearrangement joins TRBV5-6 to TRBJ2-1, with D tentatively TRBD2 (6 bases). Germline V gene lookup returns CDR1 SGHDT and CDR2 YYEEEE. The CDR3 consists of 14 residues. Trimming took 4 bases from V and 2 from J, leaving 10 bases between them. The whole variable domain, remainder taken from reference TRBV5-6 and TRBJ2-1, is DAGVTQSPTHLIKTRGQQVTLRCSPKSGHDTVSWYQQALGQGPQFIFQYYEEEERQRGNFPDRFSGHQFPNYSSELNVNALLLGDSALYLCASSIRETYNEQFFGPGTRLTVL.

This rearrangement joins TRBV28 to TRBJ2-7, with D unclear. Trimming stripped 3 bases from V and 5 bases from J, with 11 bases between. The V gene's germline CDR1 is MDHEN and CDR2 SYDVKM. The CDR3 runs to 13 residues. CDR3 bases: TGTGCCAGCAGTTTCGTAGGTCGGGACGAGCAGTACTTC. Encoded protein: CASSFVGRDEQYF.

For the CDR3, the DNA is TGTGCCAGCAGGACCAACCGGGAAGCGCAGTATTTT. Its protein is CASRTNREAQYF. The chain is built from TRBV2 and TRBJ2-3; D is possibly TRBD2 (5 bases). Germline CDR1 is SNHLY and CDR2 is FYNNEI. V lost 6 bases to trimming and J lost 10 bases, with 14 bases between them. This CDR3 has 12 residues.

The chain links TRBV18 to TRBJ2-5; perhaps TRBD1 as D (6 bases). Germline CDR1 and CDR2: KGHSH and LQKENI. The CDR3 contains 12 residues. Trimming stripped 5 bases from V and 5 bases from J, with 9 bases between. CDR3 sequence reads: CASSNRAETQYF. For the CDR3, the DNA is TGTGCCAGCTCAAACAGGGCTGAGACCCAGTACTTC.

The V gene is TRBV10-3, the J gene TRBJ2-1, with D unresolved. The germline V gene has CDR1 ENHRY and CDR2 SYGVKD. The CDR3 extends over 14 amino acids. The ends were cut back, 3 bases at V and 8 bases at J, with 14 bases in the middle. CDR3 sequence: CAISEGSLVDEQFF. The CDR3 coding sequence is TGTGCCATCAGTGAAGGTTCGCTAGTCGATGAGCAGTTCTTC.

This chain connects TRBV6-5 to TRBJ2-1, with 9 bases that match TRBD2. In germline, CDR1 is MNHEY, CDR2 SVGAGI. V shed 8 bases and J 2 bases; nucleotides not matched to a gene: 7. The CDR3 runs 15 residues. As DNA, the CDR3 is TGTGCCAGCGTTAAGACTAGCGGCACCTACAATGAGCAGTTCTTC. Protein: CASVKTSGTYNEQFF.

This chain uses TRBV5-1 with TRBJ2-1, with a weak D call TRBD1 (5 bases). V was shortened by 3 bases and J by 3 bases, with 16 bases between the two germline ends. Germline CDR1 reads SGHRS; CDR2 reads YFSETQ. CDR3 length equals 16 residues. The CDR3 DNA is TGCGCCAGCAGCTACCCCGGTGACAGAGACTACAATGAGCAGTTCTTC. Translating it yields CASSYPGDRDYNEQFF.

V is TRBV2 and J is TRBJ2-7, with 9 bases lining up with TRBD2. The junction had 3 bases not matched to a gene; V was cut back by 6 bases and J by 0 bases. Germline-derived CDR1 and CDR2 are SNHLY and FYNNEI. The CDR3 loop spans 14 amino acids. CDR3 DNA: TGTGCCAGCAGGGGGCGGGAGGGCTCCTACGAGCAGTACTTC. Protein sequence: CASRGREGSYEQYF.

In DNA, the CDR3 is TGTGCCAGCAGCTTTTCTGGACAGGTCAATCAGCCCCAGCATTTT. Encoded protein: CASSFSGQVNQPQHF. The chain links TRBV9 to TRBJ1-5; 7 bases match TRBD1. The CDR3 is 15 amino acids. In germline, CDR1 is SGDLS, CDR2 YYNGEE. After removal of 4 bases from V and 3 bases from J, the junction contained 7 bases not matched to a gene.

This clone was counted only a few times. The chain joins TRBV29-1 to TRBJ2-1; the match to TRBD2 covers 14 bases. Germline-derived CDR1 and CDR2 are SQVTM and ANQGSEA. The CDR3 consists of 15 residues. V lost 3 bases to trimming and J lost 13 bases; unmatched junction nucleotides: 11. The CDR3 sequence: CSVDLGTSGGSAQFF. The CDR3, as DNA: TGCAGCGTTGATTTGGGGACTAGCGGGGGTTCAGCTCAGTTCTTC.